The rows below give T cell receptor beta chains drawn from one sample of a study of blood T cell repertoires in COVID-19. The table came from immunoSEQ multiplex PCR; TCRdb's copy has only in-frame clones and leaves some out. The sample lists approximately 200,000 clones, 86% occurring once. Source material: PBMCs or T cells enriched from blood (not recorded which). These receptors were collected from a woman younger than 45 who had been exposed to COVID-19. Each CDR3 is given with its conserved first and last residue. D genes are given only for firm matches. The size of a clone is reported for some rows only, either as once, few or many, or as a class for expanded clones.

clone_size d_call j_call v_call cdr3_nt cdr3_aa
NA TRBD2 TRBJ2-7 TRBV5-1 TGCGCCAGCAGCTGGACTAGTTCCTACGAGCAGTACTTC CASSWTSSYEQYF
NA TRBD1 TRBJ2-2 TRBV11-2 TGTGCCAGCAGCCAACAGGGGGAGGACACCGGGGAGCTGTTTTTT CASSQQGEDTGELFF
NA NA TRBJ2-1 TRBV3-1/TRBV3-2 TGTGCCAGCACCGGACGGACTAATGAGCAGTTCTTC CASTGRTNEQFF
NA NA TRBJ1-3 TRBV29-1 TGCAGCGTTGAGGGGGCCTCTGGAAACACCATATATTTT CSVEGASGNTIYF
NA TRBD1 TRBJ1-4 TRBV7-2 TGTGCCAGCAGCTTAGCGGGACAGAGAGGTGGAGAAAAACTGTTTTTT CASSLAGQRGGEKLFF
few TRBD1 TRBJ1-1 TRBV19 TGTGCCAGTAGTATCCCCCAACAGGGGGGCACTGAAGCTTTCTTT CASSIPQQGGTEAFF
NA TRBD2 TRBJ2-5 TRBV12-3/TRBV12-4 TGTGCCAGCGGGGGGGGTCGCGAGACCCAGTACTTC CASGGGRETQYF
NA TRBD1 TRBJ2-5 TRBV7-8 TGTGCCAGCAGCTTCGGGACAGCTACGGAGACCCAGTACTTC CASSFGTATETQYF
few TRBD1 TRBJ1-4 TRBV18 TGTGCCAGCTCATACCGGGACAGGGAAAAAAAACTGTTTTTT CASSYRDREKKLFF
NA NA TRBJ2-1 TRBV6-4 TGTGCCAGCGGGCCCCTCAATGAGCAGTTCTTC CASGPLNEQFF
NA NA TRBJ1-1 TRBV19 TGTGCCAGTAACAACCCTCGACTGCGCCTTACTGAAGCTTTCTTT CASNNPRLRLTEAFF
NA NA TRBJ2-2 TRBV19 TGTGCCAGTAGAGAAGGGAAGGGGGTCACCGGGGAGCTGTTTTTT CASREGKGVTGELFF
few TRBD1 TRBJ1-5 TRBV19 TGTGCCAGTAGAAGGACAGGTGATAGCAATCAGCCCCAGCATTTT CASRRTGDSNQPQHF
NA NA TRBJ2-7 TRBV5-1 TGCGCCCCTGCAGAACGCCGCGGGTGGGAGCAGTACTTC CAPAERRGWEQYF
NA TRBD1 TRBJ1-2 TRBV9 TGTGCCAGCAGCGTAGCAGGGGGCTATGGCTACACCTTC CASSVAGGYGYTF
NA TRBD1 TRBJ1-1 TRBV2 TGTGCCAGCAGTGAAGTCCCGGGACAGCTCATGAACACTGAAGCTTTCTTT CASSEVPGQLMNTEAFF
NA TRBD1 TRBJ2-6 TRBV19 TGTGCCAGTAGTATAGTACAGGGGGTTGGTGGGGCCAACGTCCTGACTTTC CASSIVQGVGGANVLTF
NA TRBD1 TRBJ1-5 TRBV10-2 TGCGCCAGCAGTCGGAACGGACAGGGGGACAATCAGCCCCAGCATTTT CASSRNGQGDNQPQHF
NA NA TRBJ2-7 TRBV20-1 TGCAGTGCCCCTTGGGCGTCCGAGCAGTACTTC CSAPWASEQYF
NA NA TRBJ1-5 TRBV5-8 TGTGCCAGCAGCTTAGGGGCAGGGTCGAATAGCAATCAGCCCCAGCATTTT CASSLGAGSNSNQPQHF
NA TRBD1 TRBJ1-2 TRBV29-1 TGCAGCGTTGAAGATCCAGGACAGGGGGAGTCTATCTATGGCTACACCTTC CSVEDPGQGESIYGYTF
NA NA TRBJ1-5 TRBV19 TGTGCCAGTAGTACTCCCGTTTCGCCCCAGCATTTT CASSTPVSPQHF
NA TRBD2 TRBJ2-5 TRBV19 TGTGCCAGTAGTATAATTGGACTAGCGGGAGAGACCCAGTACTTC CASSIIGLAGETQYF
NA NA TRBJ2-3 TRBV5-1 TGCGCCAGCAGCGGGGCCGCAGATACGCAGTATTTT CASSGAADTQYF
NA TRBD1 TRBJ1-2 TRBV6-6 TGTGCCAGCAGTCCCCTGGAGGGGGACAGGCCCGACACCGCCTGTGGCTACACCTTC CASSPLEGDRPDTACGYTF
NA NA TRBJ2-1 TRBV24-1 TGTGCCACCAGTGATTTCCGTTTCCCCTTCTACAATGAGCAGTTCTTC CATSDFRFPFYNEQFF
once TRBD1 TRBJ1-4 TRBV7-8 TGTGCCAGCAGCCGGGGACAGGGGAATGAAAAACTGTTTTTT CASSRGQGNEKLFF
NA TRBD1 TRBJ2-7 TRBV25-1 TGTGCCAGCAGTGGGGACAGGGGTTTTTTGAGCTCCTACGAGCAGTACTTC CASSGDRGFLSSYEQYF
NA TRBD1 TRBJ2-3 TRBV27 TGTGCCAGCTCCAGACTCGGACAGGGACCAGATACGCAGTATTTT CASSRLGQGPDTQYF
NA TRBD1 TRBJ2-5 TRBV2 TGTGCCAGCAGTGAACAGGGGGCCGGGGAGACCCAGTACTTC CASSEQGAGETQYF
NA TRBD1 TRBJ1-5 TRBV5-1 TGCGCCAGCAGCTTGGAGACAGGGGGTCAGCCCCAGCATTTT CASSLETGGQPQHF
NA TRBD1 TRBJ2-7 TRBV3-1/TRBV3-2 TGTGCCAGCAACTACCTGACAGGGGGAGAGCAGTACTTC CASNYLTGGEQYF
few TRBD2 TRBJ2-1 TRBV9 TGTGCCAGCAGCTCAGGTGGCGGGGGGGCCTACAATGAGCAGTTCTTC CASSSGGGGAYNEQFF
NA NA TRBJ2-3 TRBV2 TGTGCCAGCAGTGTGGGCTACACAAGCACAGATACGCAGTATTTT CASSVGYTSTDTQYF
NA NA TRBJ1-6 TRBV3-1/TRBV3-2 TGTGCCAGCAGCCAAGACGGGGGGGCACCCCTCCACTTT CASSQDGGAPLHF
NA NA TRBJ2-2 TRBV11-3 TGTGCCAGCAGCTTTTCTCAGGGGATCGGGGAGCTGTTTTTT CASSFSQGIGELFF
NA NA TRBJ1-2 TRBV4-1 TGCGCCAGCAGCCAAGACCAGGGATTCTATGGCTACACCTTC CASSQDQGFYGYTF
NA TRBD1 TRBJ2-7 TRBV19 TGTGCCAGTAGGGGACAGGGTTTAGGCGAGCAGTACTTC CASRGQGLGEQYF
once NA TRBJ1-1 TRBV7-3 TGTGCCAGCAGCTTAAGTAGCTTGAACACTGAAGCTTTCTTT CASSLSSLNTEAFF
NA NA TRBJ2-1 TRBV24-1 TGTGCCACCAGTGATTTGACCAGGGCCAGGGATGAGCAGTTCTTC CATSDLTRARDEQFF
NA TRBD1 TRBJ1-2 TRBV10-1 TGCGCCAGCAGTGAACAGGGGTCCTATGGCTACACCTTC CASSEQGSYGYTF
few NA TRBJ2-7 TRBV3-1/TRBV3-2 TGTGCCAGCAGCCAAGTCAGGGACACCTCCTACGAGCAGTACTTC CASSQVRDTSYEQYF
few NA TRBJ1-1 TRBV5-1 TGCGCCAGCAGCTATGGCGCGGGGCCCTCATACACTGAAGCTTTCTTT CASSYGAGPSYTEAFF
NA NA TRBJ1-4 TRBV27 TGTGCCAGCAGTCCCACTGCAACTAATGAAAAACTGTTTTTT CASSPTATNEKLFF
NA TRBD2 TRBJ2-1 TRBV5-1 TGCGCCAGCAGGAGGACTAGCGGGGGGAGTCTTGGCGATGAGCAGTTCTTC CASRRTSGGSLGDEQFF
few TRBD2 TRBJ2-7 TRBV19 TGTGCCAGTAGTCTCACTTCAAGCGGGGGGGCCGGAGGCGAGCAGTACTTC CASSLTSSGGAGGEQYF
NA TRBD1 TRBJ1-1 TRBV10-1 TGCGCCAGCAGTGAGACTTTTGACAGGGGCACTGAAGCTTTCTTT CASSETFDRGTEAFF
once NA TRBJ2-6 TRBV10-2 TGCGCCAGCAGTGATCCGACGACAGGTCCCTCTGGGGCCAACGTCCTGACTTTC CASSDPTTGPSGANVLTF
NA NA TRBJ2-1 TRBV5-5 TGTGCCAGCAGCACGGACACGACGCGGCAGTTCTTC CASSTDTTRQFF
NA TRBD1 TRBJ1-6 TRBV7-8 TGTGCCAGCAGCCCGGACAGGCCTGCGTGGTCACCCCTCCACTTT CASSPDRPAWSPLHF
few NA TRBJ2-5 TRBV5-4 TGTGCCAGCACCTCCACCTCAGGGGCTTGGCAAGAGACCCAGTACTTC CASTSTSGAWQETQYF
NA NA TRBJ1-1 TRBV28 TGTGCCAGCAGTTTACTCCTCGGGGAGGTCGGCACTGAAGCTTTCTTT CASSLLLGEVGTEAFF